This TCR beta chain emerged from a study of Ad26.COV2.S vaccination and SARS-CoV-2 variants. Study-level background: Each vaccinee took Ad26.COV2.S intramuscularly, once or twice 56 days apart. The study's findings and limits: The authors reported substantial breadth in spike-specific CD8+ and CD4+ T cell responses after vaccination. The TCR breadth and depth analyses may have understated or missed part of the total T cell responses.

The sample's treatment: roughly 20 received Ad26.COV2.S at low or high dose, single or two shots; five or six received placebo; per-sample allocation not given. Specimen acquisition occurred on day 63 following the initial vaccine or placebo injection. In Boston, an adult donor aged 18-55 years took part. The CDR3 spans 17 residues. CDR1 is KGHDR, CDR2 SFDVKD, per germline. V shed 2 bases, J shed 5 bases, and the junction held 6 bases outside the gene matches. For this clone: The antigen is unknown.

Assay used: immunoSEQ multiplex PCR; TCRdb lists only in-frame clones, some missing. This table holds approximately 300,000 clones, around four fifths found once. The clonotype originates from a person aged 18 to 65 who received the Ad26.COV2.S COVID-19 vaccine or a placebo. V and J are TRBV24-1 and TRBJ2-1; TRBD2 agrees at 12 bases. The input for sequencing was peripheral blood, taken in a trial of Ad26.COV2.S vaccine versus placebo. The CDR3 DNA is TGTGCCACCAGTGATTCCTTGCTAGCGGGGGGGAACAATGAGCAGTTCTTC. Amino acid sequence: CATSDSLLAGGNNEQFF.